This is a list of T cell receptor beta chains from one sample in a study of shared clonotypes between healthy human individuals. Profiled with immunoSEQ multiplex PCR; TCRdb holds only in-frame clones, not every one. The sample includes 1.4 million or so clones, about 98.5% of them seen just once. Sequenced sample: naive CD4+ T cells sorted from blood. The receptor source for this set is a man aged 25 to 40 in good health. The CDR3 runs from the conserved cysteine through the conserved F or W. The D gene is left open where the match is weak. A row's size may be missing; if present it is once, few, many or a size class.

D	V	J	size	DNA	CDR3
NA	TRBV19	TRBJ2-7	NA	TGTGCCAGTAGTATGGGGTCCTACGAGCAGTACTTC	CASSMGSYEQYF
NA	TRBV7-3	TRBJ2-6	once	TGTGCCAGCAGCTTCGAACCCCGTCCCGGGACCTCTGGGGCCAACGTCCTGACTTTC	CASSFEPRPGTSGANVLTF
NA	TRBV9	TRBJ2-1	once	TGTGCCAGCAGCGGAGGCTTACTACTCGACAATGAGCAGTTCTTC	CASSGGLLLDNEQFF
TRBD1	TRBV29-1	TRBJ2-4	NA	TGCAGCGTCGGGACAGGGGGAAACATTCAGTACTTC	CSVGTGGNIQYF
NA	TRBV7-2	TRBJ2-7	NA	TGTGCCAGCAGCAGACAGGTCTACGAGCAGTACTTC	CASSRQVYEQYF
TRBD1	TRBV18	TRBJ1-2	NA	TGTGCCAGCTCACCAAACCCGGGACAGGGGGAAACGATTGATGGCTACACCTTC	CASSPNPGQGETIDGYTF
NA	TRBV5-1	TRBJ2-3	few	TGCGCCAGCAGCTTGGGACAGACAGATACGCAGTATTTT	CASSLGQTDTQYF
TRBD2	TRBV6-1	TRBJ2-3	NA	TGTGCCAGCAGTGCGTTAGCGGGGGATCGCACAGATACGCAGTATTTT	CASSALAGDRTDTQYF
NA	TRBV7-2	TRBJ2-3	once	TGTGCCAGCAGCTTAGGTCGGAATACGCAGTATTTT	CASSLGRNTQYF
NA	TRBV4-3	TRBJ1-1	NA	TGCGCCAGCAGCCGGAGCGGGGGCGCAGAAGCTTTCTTT	CASSRSGGAEAFF
TRBD1	TRBV18	TRBJ1-1	NA	TGTGCCAGCTCACCACCCTCAGGGGACAGTCTCACTGAAGCTTTCTTT	CASSPPSGDSLTEAFF
TRBD1	TRBV6-1	TRBJ2-7	NA	TGTGCCAGCGGGCGGCCAGGGGGCAGCTACGAGCAGTACTTC	CASGRPGGSYEQYF
NA	TRBV2	TRBJ2-1	NA	TGTGCCAGCAGTGATGAATTCCGGGACAACCACAATGAGCAGTTCTTC	CASSDEFRDNHNEQFF
NA	TRBV9	TRBJ2-5	NA	TGTGCCAGCAGCGAAGGGCCGGGGGCGCCCCAGTACTTC	CASSEGPGAPQYF
NA	TRBV6-5	TRBJ1-2	NA	TGTGCCAGCAGTTACTCGGGGGGAACCTATGGCTACACCTTC	CASSYSGGTYGYTF
NA	TRBV18	TRBJ1-1	once	TGTGCCAGCTCCCCCATCAGGGGCATTAACACTGAAGCTTTCTTT	CASSPIRGINTEAFF
NA	TRBV7-6	TRBJ1-4	NA	TGTGCCAGCAGCCCAATCAGGGGCCGGGGTAATGAAAAACTGTTTTTT	CASSPIRGRGNEKLFF
TRBD1	TRBV9	TRBJ2-3	NA	TGTGCCAGCAGCGTGGGACAGACTAGCACAGATACGCAGTATTTT	CASSVGQTSTDTQYF
TRBD1	TRBV7-9	TRBJ2-2	NA	TGTGCCAGCAGCTCCCGGGACAGGGGTTTCTCCGGGGAGCTGTTTTTT	CASSSRDRGFSGELFF
TRBD1	TRBV29-1	TRBJ2-5	NA	TGCAGCGTTACAACCTACCCCGGGACAGGGAGTGAGACCCAGTACTTC	CSVTTYPGTGSETQYF
TRBD2	TRBV5-1	TRBJ2-5	NA	TGCGCCAGCAGCCTTTCTATCCTAGCGGGAGGGGTGGAAGAGACCCAGTACTTC	CASSLSILAGGVEETQYF
NA	TRBV7-2	TRBJ2-3	NA	TGTGCCAGCAGCTTAGGATCAGGAGGGGACCGCGCGCAGTATTTT	CASSLGSGGDRAQYF
TRBD1	TRBV7-9	TRBJ1-2	NA	TGTGCCAGCAGTCATCTGGACAGGGATAGGGATGGCTACACCTTC	CASSHLDRDRDGYTF
NA	TRBV10-3	TRBJ2-7	NA	TGTGCCATTAGTGACAGTCTCTCCTACGAGCAGTACTTC	CAISDSLSYEQYF
TRBD1	TRBV6-1	TRBJ2-5	NA	TGTGCCAGCAAAGGGACAGGCGAGACCCAGTACTTC	CASKGTGETQYF
TRBD2	TRBV5-1	TRBJ2-5	NA	TGCGCCAGCAGCTTGGGGCCAGCGGGAGCCCAAGAGACCCAGTACTTC	CASSLGPAGAQETQYF
NA	TRBV7-2	TRBJ2-5	NA	TGTGCCAGCAGCCCTAGCGCGGGAATGTTGCGGACCCAGTACTTC	CASSPSAGMLRTQYF
TRBD2	TRBV7-2	TRBJ2-7	NA	TGTGCCAGCAGCTTCCGACGTTTTAGCGGGCCCCTTGTCGAGCAGTACTTC	CASSFRRFSGPLVEQYF
TRBD2	TRBV28	TRBJ2-3	NA	TGTGCCAGCCAAGCGGGAGTCGCAGATACGCAGTATTTT	CASQAGVADTQYF
NA	TRBV18	TRBJ2-4	NA	TGTGCCAGCTCACCGAAGGAAAACATTCAGTACTTC	CASSPKENIQYF
NA	TRBV9	TRBJ1-3	NA	TGTGCCAGCAGCGAACAGCCGAGCTCTGGAAACACCATATATTTT	CASSEQPSSGNTIYF
TRBD1	TRBV9	TRBJ2-1	NA	TGTGCCAGCAGCCCGACAGGGAAGCCCCACAATGAGCAGTTCTTC	CASSPTGKPHNEQFF
NA	TRBV6-5	TRBJ1-3	NA	TGTGCCAGCAGCCGCACACGGGTCTCTGGAAACACCATATATTTT	CASSRTRVSGNTIYF
NA	TRBV7-2	TRBJ2-1	NA	TGTGCCAGCAGCCCTTCTGGGCCCGGGACCTACAATGAGCAGTTCTTC	CASSPSGPGTYNEQFF
NA	TRBV2	TRBJ1-1	NA	TGTGCCTCTGACGGGAACACTGAAGCTTTCTTT	CASDGNTEAFF
TRBD2	TRBV11-2	TRBJ2-1	once	TGTGCCAGCAGCCCCGGGACTAGCGGCTACAATGAGCAGTTCTTC	CASSPGTSGYNEQFF
NA	TRBV27	TRBJ1-2	NA	TGTGCCAGCAGTTTCAGCAGGAGCCGGGGCTATGGCTACACCTTC	CASSFSRSRGYGYTF
TRBD1	TRBV28	TRBJ2-7	NA	TGTGCCAGCAGGACAACAGGGGAAGTCTACGAGCAGTACTTC	CASRTTGEVYEQYF
TRBD2	TRBV27	TRBJ2-1	NA	TGTGCCAGCGGTCGCGGGAGGGGCGTAATGGCCTACAATGAGCAGTTCTTC	CASGRGRGVMAYNEQFF
TRBD2	TRBV5-1	TRBJ2-7	NA	TGCGCCAGCAGCGATTCTAGCGGGAACTACGAGCAGTACTTC	CASSDSSGNYEQYF
NA	TRBV28	TRBJ1-1	NA	TGTGCCAGCAGTTTACAAGGGACTGAAGCTTTCTTT	CASSLQGTEAFF
TRBD2	TRBV18	TRBJ2-3	NA	TGTGCCAGCTCACCACTACTAGCGGGAGGGATAAAAAGCACAGATACGCAGTATTTT	CASSPLLAGGIKSTDTQYF
NA	TRBV9	TRBJ1-2	NA	TGTGCCAGCAGCGTAGGAGGGACACAACTCTATGGCTACACCTTC	CASSVGGTQLYGYTF
NA	TRBV7-8	TRBJ1-5	NA	TGTGCCAGCAGCTTAGCGTTCCGGGGGGGGATTGGACAGCCCCAGCATTTT	CASSLAFRGGIGQPQHF
TRBD2	TRBV28	TRBJ2-6	NA	TGTGCCAGCAGTAAAGGACTAGCGGGAGGTACTGGGGCCAACGTCCTGACTTTC	CASSKGLAGGTGANVLTF
NA	TRBV30	TRBJ1-2	NA	TGTGCCGGGGGGGCCGGCTACACCTTC	CAGGAGYTF
TRBD1	TRBV28	TRBJ1-2	NA	TGTGCCAGCAGTCTACCCGGGACAGGGGCCCTTCGGAGGGGCTACACCTTC	CASSLPGTGALRRGYTF
NA	TRBV5-1	TRBJ2-5	NA	TGCGCCAGCAGCTTGGTCTCGGGGGGCTTCCAAGAGACCCAGTACTTC	CASSLVSGGFQETQYF
NA	TRBV5-6	TRBJ2-1	NA	TGTGCCAGCAGCCGGGCCTTCAATGAGCAGTTCTTC	CASSRAFNEQFF
NA	TRBV5-1	TRBJ2-5	NA	TGCGCCAGCAGCTTGGTGGTTCTGTCCCAAGAGACCCAGTACTTC	CASSLVVLSQETQYF
TRBD2	TRBV29-1	TRBJ2-1	NA	TGCAGCGTTGGCCCCGTACTAGCGCGTTCCAATGAGCAGTTCTTC	CSVGPVLARSNEQFF
NA	TRBV28	TRBJ2-2	NA	TGTGCCAGCGGTTGGGCCGGGGAGCTGTTTTTT	CASGWAGELFF
NA	TRBV4-1	TRBJ2-4	NA	TGCGCCAGCAGCCAAGTAGCAAGCGTAGGGGACTCCCTAGCCAAAAACATTCAGTACTTC	CASSQVASVGDSLAKNIQYF
NA	TRBV29-1	TRBJ1-2	NA	TGCAGCGTTGGGCGCCTTGCGACTACTAACTATGGCTACACCTTC	CSVGRLATTNYGYTF
NA	TRBV6-6	TRBJ2-2	NA	TGTGCCAGCAGCGGGTCGGGAGCCGGGGAGCTGTTTTTT	CASSGSGAGELFF
NA	TRBV9	TRBJ1-2	NA	TGTGCCAGCAGCGTAGTCCCCCAGCCTTCTTATGGCTACACCTTC	CASSVVPQPSYGYTF
NA	TRBV7-9	TRBJ2-3	NA	TGTGCCAGCAGCTTATGGGACAATTTCCCGCAGTATTTT	CASSLWDNFPQYF